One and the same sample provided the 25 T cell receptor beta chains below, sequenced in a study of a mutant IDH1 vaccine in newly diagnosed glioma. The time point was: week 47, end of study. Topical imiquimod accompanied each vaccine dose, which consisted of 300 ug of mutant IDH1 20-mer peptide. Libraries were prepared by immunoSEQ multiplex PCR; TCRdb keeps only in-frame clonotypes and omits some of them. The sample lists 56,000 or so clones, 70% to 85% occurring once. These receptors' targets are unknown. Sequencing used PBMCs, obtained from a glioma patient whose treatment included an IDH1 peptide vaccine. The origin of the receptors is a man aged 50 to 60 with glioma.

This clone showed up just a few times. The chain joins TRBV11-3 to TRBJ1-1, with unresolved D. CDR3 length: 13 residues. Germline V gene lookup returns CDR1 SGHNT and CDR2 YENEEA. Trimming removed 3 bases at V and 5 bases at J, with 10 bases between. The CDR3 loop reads CASSFGERTEAFF. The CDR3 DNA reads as TGTGCCAGCAGCTTCGGGGAGCGGACTGAAGCTTTCTTT. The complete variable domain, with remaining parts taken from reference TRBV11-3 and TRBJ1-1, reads EAGVVQSPRYKIIEKKQPVAFWCNPISGHNTLYWYLQNLGQGPELLIRYENEEAVDDSQLPKDRFSAERLKGVDSTLKIQPAELGDSAVYLCASSFGERTEAFFGQGTRLTVV.

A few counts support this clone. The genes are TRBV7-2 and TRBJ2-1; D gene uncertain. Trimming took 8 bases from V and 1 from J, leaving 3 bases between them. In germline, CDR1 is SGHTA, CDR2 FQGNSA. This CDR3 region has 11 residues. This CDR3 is CASESYNEQFF. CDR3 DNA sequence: TGTGCCAGCGAGTCCTACAATGAGCAGTTCTTC.

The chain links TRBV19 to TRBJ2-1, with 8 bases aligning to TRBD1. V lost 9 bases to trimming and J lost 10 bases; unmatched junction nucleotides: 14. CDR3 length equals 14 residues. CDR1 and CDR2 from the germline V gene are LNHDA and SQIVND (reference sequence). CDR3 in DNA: TGTGCCAGCACACCCTTGGACAGGGAGGAAGAGCAGTTCTTC. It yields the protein CASTPLDREEEQFF.

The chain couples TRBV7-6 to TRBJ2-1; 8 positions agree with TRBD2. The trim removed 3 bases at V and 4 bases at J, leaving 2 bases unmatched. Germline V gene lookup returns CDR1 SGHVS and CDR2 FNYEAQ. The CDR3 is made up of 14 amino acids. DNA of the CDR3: TGTGCCAGCAGCTTTGCGGGGGGTTACAATGAGCAGTTCTTC. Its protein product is CASSFAGGYNEQFF. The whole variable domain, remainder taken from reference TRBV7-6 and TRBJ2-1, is GAGVSQSPRYKVTKRGQDVALRCDPISGHVSLYWYRQALGQGPEFLTYFNYEAQQDKSGLPNDRFSAERPEGSISTLTIQRTEQRDSAMYRCASSFAGGYNEQFFGPGTRLTVL.

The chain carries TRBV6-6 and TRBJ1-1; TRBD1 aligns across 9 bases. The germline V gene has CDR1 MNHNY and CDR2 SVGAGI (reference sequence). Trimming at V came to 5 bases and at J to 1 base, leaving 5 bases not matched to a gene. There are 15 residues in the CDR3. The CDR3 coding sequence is TGTGCCAGCAGTAAGGGACAGGGACCGAACACTGAAGCTTTCTTT. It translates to CASSKGQGPNTEAFF.

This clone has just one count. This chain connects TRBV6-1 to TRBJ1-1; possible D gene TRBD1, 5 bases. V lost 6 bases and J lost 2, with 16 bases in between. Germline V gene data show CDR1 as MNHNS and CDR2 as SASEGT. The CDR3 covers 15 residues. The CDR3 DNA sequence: TGTGCCAGCAGAACAGGAAAGGGAAAAAACACTGAAGCTTTCTTT. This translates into CASRTGKGKNTEAFF.

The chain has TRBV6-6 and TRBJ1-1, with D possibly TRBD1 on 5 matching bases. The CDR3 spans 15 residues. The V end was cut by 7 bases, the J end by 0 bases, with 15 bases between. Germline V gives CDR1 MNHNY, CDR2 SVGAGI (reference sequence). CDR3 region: CASTPRGGMNTEAFF. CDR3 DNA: TGTGCCAGCACTCCCCGGGGCGGCATGAACACTGAAGCTTTCTTT.

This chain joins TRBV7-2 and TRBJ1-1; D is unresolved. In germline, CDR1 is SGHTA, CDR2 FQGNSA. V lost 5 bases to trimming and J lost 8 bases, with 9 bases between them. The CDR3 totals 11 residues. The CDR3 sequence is CASSQEWEAFF. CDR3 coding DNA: TGTGCCAGCAGCCAAGAGTGGGAAGCTTTCTTT.

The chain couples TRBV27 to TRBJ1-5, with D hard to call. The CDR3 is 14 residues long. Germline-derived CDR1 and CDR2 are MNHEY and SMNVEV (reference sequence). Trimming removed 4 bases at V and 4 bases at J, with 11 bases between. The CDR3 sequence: CASSSPPSNQPQHF. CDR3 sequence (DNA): TGTGCCAGCAGTTCCCCCCCGAGTAATCAGCCCCAGCATTTT.

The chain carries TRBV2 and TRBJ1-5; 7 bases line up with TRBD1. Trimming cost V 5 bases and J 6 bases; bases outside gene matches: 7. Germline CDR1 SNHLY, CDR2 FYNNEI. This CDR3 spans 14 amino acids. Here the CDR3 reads CASSKGARGQPQHF. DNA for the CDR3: TGTGCCAGCAGTAAGGGGGCGCGGGGTCAGCCCCAGCATTTT.

The CDR3 region is CASSQETGTNTEAFF. The CDR3 DNA follows: TGCGCCAGCAGCCAAGAAACAGGGACGAACACTGAAGCTTTCTTT. The chain has TRBV4-3 and TRBJ1-1; D perhaps matches TRBD1 (6 bases). Between the trimmed V and J ends, which lost 0 bases and 1 base, there was a span of 9 bases. CDR1 is LGHNA, CDR2 YSLEER, per germline. The CDR3 is 15 residues long.

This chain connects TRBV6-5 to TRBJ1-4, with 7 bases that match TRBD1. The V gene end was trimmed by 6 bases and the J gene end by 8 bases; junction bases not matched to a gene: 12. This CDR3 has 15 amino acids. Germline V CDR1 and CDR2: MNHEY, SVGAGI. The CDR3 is CASRTGRDRGEKLFF. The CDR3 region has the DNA TGTGCCAGCAGGACTGGTCGGGACAGAGGGGAAAAACTGTTTTTT.

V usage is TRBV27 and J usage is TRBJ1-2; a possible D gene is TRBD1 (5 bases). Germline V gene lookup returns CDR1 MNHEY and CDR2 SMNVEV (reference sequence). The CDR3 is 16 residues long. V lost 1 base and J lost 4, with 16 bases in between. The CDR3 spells CASSLFSGGIGYGYTF. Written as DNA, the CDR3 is TGTGCCAGCAGTTTATTTTCGGGGGGGATCGGCTATGGCTACACCTTC.

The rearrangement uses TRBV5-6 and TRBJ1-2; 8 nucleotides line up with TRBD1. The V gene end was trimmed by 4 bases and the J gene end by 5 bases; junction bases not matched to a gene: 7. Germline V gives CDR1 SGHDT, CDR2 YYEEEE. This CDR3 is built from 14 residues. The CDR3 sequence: CASSGGQGQYGYTF. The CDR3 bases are TGTGCCAGCAGCGGAGGACAGGGTCAGTATGGCTACACCTTC.

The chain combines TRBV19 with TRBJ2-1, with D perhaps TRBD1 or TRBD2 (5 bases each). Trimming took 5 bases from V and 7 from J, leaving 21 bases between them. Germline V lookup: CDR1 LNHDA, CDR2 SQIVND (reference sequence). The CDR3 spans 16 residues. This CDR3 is CASSPQGVRVGNEQFF. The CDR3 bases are TGTGCCAGTAGTCCCCAGGGAGTGAGGGTGGGTAATGAGCAGTTCTTC.

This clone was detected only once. The CDR3 DNA reads TGCGCCAGTTTTCAGGGGATAAACACCGGGGAGCTGTTTTTT. Amino acids: CASFQGINTGELFF. The V and J genes are TRBV10-1 and TRBJ2-2; TRBD1 is a possible D gene (6 bases). CDR1 is WNHNN, CDR2 SYGVQD, per germline (reference sequence). Between the trimmed V and J ends, which lost 9 bases and 2 bases, there was a span of 13 bases. The CDR3 spans 14 residues.

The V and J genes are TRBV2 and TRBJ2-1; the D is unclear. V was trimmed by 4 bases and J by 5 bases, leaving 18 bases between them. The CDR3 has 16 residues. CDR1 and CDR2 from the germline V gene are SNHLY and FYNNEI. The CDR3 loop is CASSATIAPPDNEQFF. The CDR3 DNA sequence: TGTGCCAGCAGTGCCACCATAGCCCCCCCCGACAATGAGCAGTTCTTC.

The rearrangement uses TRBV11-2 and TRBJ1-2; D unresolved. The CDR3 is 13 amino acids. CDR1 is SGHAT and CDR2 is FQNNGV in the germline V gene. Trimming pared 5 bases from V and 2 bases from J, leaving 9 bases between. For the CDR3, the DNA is TGTGCCAGCAGCGCTGGCGGCAACTATGGCTACACCTTC. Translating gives CASSAGGNYGYTF.

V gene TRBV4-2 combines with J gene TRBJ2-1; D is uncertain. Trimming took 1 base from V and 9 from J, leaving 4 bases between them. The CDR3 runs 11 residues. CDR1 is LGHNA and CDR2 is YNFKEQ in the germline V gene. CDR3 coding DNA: TGTGCCAGCAGCCAAGGAGGTGAGCAGTTCTTC. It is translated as CASSQGGEQFF.

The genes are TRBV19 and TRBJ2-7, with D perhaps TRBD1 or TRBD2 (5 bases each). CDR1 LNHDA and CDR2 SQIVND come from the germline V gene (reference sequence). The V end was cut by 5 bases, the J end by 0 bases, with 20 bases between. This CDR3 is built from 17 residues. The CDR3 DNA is TGTGCCAGTAGTCCCCGGACGGGACCTCCATCCTCCTACGAGCAGTACTTC. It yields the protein CASSPRTGPPSSYEQYF.

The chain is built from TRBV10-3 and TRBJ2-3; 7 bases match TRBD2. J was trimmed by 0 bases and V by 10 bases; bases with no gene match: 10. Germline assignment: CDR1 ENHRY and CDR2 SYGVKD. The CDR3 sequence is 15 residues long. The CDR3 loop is CATASSGESTDTQYF. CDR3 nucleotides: TGTGCCACCGCCTCGAGCGGGGAAAGCACAGATACGCAGTATTTT.

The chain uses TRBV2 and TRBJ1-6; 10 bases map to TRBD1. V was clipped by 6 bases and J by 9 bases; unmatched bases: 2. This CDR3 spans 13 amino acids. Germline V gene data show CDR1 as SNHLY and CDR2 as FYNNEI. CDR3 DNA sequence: TGTGCCAGCAGGGGACAGGGGAGTTCACCCCTCCACTTT. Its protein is CASRGQGSSPLHF.

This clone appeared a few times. In nucleotides, the CDR3 is TGTGCCAGCAGTTTAACGGTCGGGGGCACTGAAGCTTTCTTT. Its protein is CASSLTVGGTEAFF. The chain uses TRBV27 and TRBJ1-1, with TRBD1 as a possible D gene (5 bases). The germline V gene encodes CDR1 MNHEY and CDR2 SMNVEV (reference sequence). V was shortened by 2 bases and J by 4 bases, with 11 bases between the two germline ends. CDR3 size: 14 residues.

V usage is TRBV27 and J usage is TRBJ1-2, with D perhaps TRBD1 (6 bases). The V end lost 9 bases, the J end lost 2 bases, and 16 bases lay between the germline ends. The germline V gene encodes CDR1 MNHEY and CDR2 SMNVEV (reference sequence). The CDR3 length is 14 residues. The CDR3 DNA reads TGTGCCAGTCGGGGGACCCAGGGGAACTATGGCTACACCTTC. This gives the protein CASRGTQGNYGYTF.

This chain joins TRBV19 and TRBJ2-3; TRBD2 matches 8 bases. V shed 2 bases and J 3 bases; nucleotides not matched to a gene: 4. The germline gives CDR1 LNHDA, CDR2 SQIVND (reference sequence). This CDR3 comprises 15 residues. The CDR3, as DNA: TGTGCCAGTAGTATAAACGGGAGGGTTACAGATACGCAGTATTTT. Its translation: CASSINGRVTDTQYF.